One and the same sample provided the 6 T cell receptor beta chains below, sequenced in a study of blood T cell repertoires in COVID-19. Method: immunoSEQ multiplex PCR; TCRdb's copy keeps in-frame clones and lacks some. The sample holds around 36,000 clones, around 90% seen once. Sequenced input: peripheral blood. These receptors came from a human donor in a cohort sampled during active COVID-19.

The J gene is TRBJ2-3, the V gene TRBV11-2, with TRBD2 as a possible D gene (6 bases). Trimming stripped 0 bases from V and 2 bases from J, with 12 bases between. The V gene's germline CDR1 is SGHAT and CDR2 FQNNGV. CDR3 length equals 16 residues. CDR3 nucleotides: TGTGCCAGCAGCTTAGAACCGGGAGCGGACACAGATACGCAGTATTTT. This codes for CASSLEPGADTDTQYF.

The J gene is TRBJ1-2, the V gene TRBV13; D is uncertain. CDR1 and CDR2 from the germline V gene are PRHDT and FYEKMQ (reference sequence). This CDR3 is built from 14 residues. Trimming pared 0 bases from V and 8 bases from J, leaving 13 bases between. The CDR3 loop is CASSLGREWGGYTF. CDR3 sequence (DNA): TGTGCCAGCAGCTTAGGACGGGAGTGGGGAGGCTACACCTTC.

This rearrangement joins TRBV5-1 to TRBJ2-7; 7 nucleotides align to TRBD2. The junction had 6 bases not matched to a gene; V was cut back by 0 bases and J by 3 bases. Germline lookup yields CDR1 SGHRS and CDR2 YFSETQ. The CDR3 totals 15 residues. The CDR3 sequence is CASSLAVSGGYEQYF. As DNA, the CDR3 is TGCGCCAGCAGCTTGGCCGTATCGGGGGGCTACGAGCAGTACTTC.

The chain employs TRBV18 and TRBJ1-2; 12 bases match TRBD1. The CDR3 spans 18 residues. V shed 5 bases and J 4 bases; nucleotides not matched to a gene: 14. Germline CDR1 reads KGHSH; CDR2 reads LQKENI. The CDR3 loop is CASSTLPLGTGGGYGYTF. The CDR3 nucleotides read TGTGCCAGCTCAACACTCCCCCTTGGGACAGGGGGCGGCTATGGCTACACCTTC.

This clone was counted once. The V gene is TRBV7-9, the J gene TRBJ1-4; weak D call: TRBD1 (5 bases). The V end was cut by 5 bases, the J end by 6 bases, with 13 bases between. Germline CDR1 and CDR2: SEHNR and FQNEAQ (reference sequence). The CDR3 extends over 14 amino acids. The CDR3 DNA is TGTGCCAGCAGCCCTCGGCGGGGGGATGAAAAACTGTTTTTT. This translates into CASSPRRGDEKLFF.

The chain carries TRBV6-6 and TRBJ1-5, with D unresolved. The CDR3 is made up of 14 amino acids. Per germline, CDR1 MNHNY and CDR2 SVGAGI (reference sequence). Trimming took off 2 bases at V and 4 bases at J, with 9 bases between the two ends. CDR3 residues: CASSYVAGNQPQHF. CDR3 coding DNA: TGTGCCAGCAGTTACGTGGCCGGGAATCAGCCCCAGCATTTT.